A single sample is the source of the 24 T cell receptor beta chains below, sequenced in a study of radiotherapy plus CTLA-4 blockade in lung cancer. Profiling relied on immunoSEQ multiplex PCR, and the TCRdb table lists in-frame clones only, not all of them. Among about 88,000 clones listed, 60% to 80% were seen once. The sequenced sample was peripheral blood, obtained from a patient treated with radiotherapy plus ipilimumab. Receptors originate from a human donor with non-small cell lung cancer that progressed on radiotherapy plus ipilimumab.

The chain employs TRBV30 and TRBJ2-7; TRBD1 might be the D (8 bases). Looked up from germline, CDR1 is GTSNPN and CDR2 is SVGIG (reference sequence). Between the trimmed V and J ends, which lost 4 bases and 7 bases, there was a span of 20 bases. There are 14 residues in the CDR3. CDR3 sequence: CAWTQGGQEREQYF. The DNA of the CDR3 is TGTGCCTGGACACAGGGGGGGCAAGAACGGGAGCAGTACTTC.

With regard to this clone: Compared with germline, one end of the junction differs, possibly owing to a read error. The chain carries TRBV10-3 and TRBJ2-5; possible D gene TRBD1, 6 bases. The CDR3 covers 14 residues. The germline V gene encodes CDR1 ENHRY and CDR2 SYGVKD. The DNA of the CDR3 is TGTGCCAGCAGTCGGACAGTAGGGCAAGAGACCCAGTACTTC. As protein: CASSRTVGQETQYF.

This chain uses TRBV2 with TRBJ2-1, with 8 bases identical to TRBD2. CDR1 and CDR2 (germline): SNHLY, FYNNEI. The V and J ends lost 2 bases and 0 bases, in that order; junction bases with no gene match: 6. This CDR3 is built from 17 residues. The CDR3 nucleotides are TGTGCCAGCAGTGAATTTCCTAGCGGGTACTCCTACAATGAGCAGTTCTTC. Protein sequence: CASSEFPSGYSYNEQFF.

The CDR3 DNA reads TGTGCCAGCAGTGGTCGACAGGGGGCGGTAGCCCAGCATTTT. Translated, it gives CASSGRQGAVAQHF. The chain uses TRBV2 and TRBJ1-5; 10 positions agree with TRBD1. Per germline, CDR1 SNHLY and CDR2 FYNNEI. The CDR3 runs 14 residues. Unmatched junction bases numbered 8, after V lost 4 bases and J lost 11 bases.

The chain links TRBV5-1 to TRBJ1-1, with TRBD1 identical over 8 bases. The CDR3 has 14 amino acids. Trimming cost V 4 bases and J 5 bases; bases outside gene matches: 7. Per the germline V gene, CDR1 is SGHRS and CDR2 is YFSETQ. CDR3 amino acids: CASSMTGAVTEAFF. CDR3 coding DNA: TGCGCCAGCAGCATGACAGGGGCGGTTACTGAAGCTTTCTTT.

The table lists this clone with a count of one. The chain links TRBV6-1 to TRBJ1-6; D is uncertain. CDR1 is MNHNS, CDR2 SASEGT, per germline. The CDR3 is 15 residues long. Trimming removed 2 bases at V and 4 bases at J, with 9 bases between. The CDR3 protein is CASSEYGRYNSPLHF. In DNA, the CDR3 is TGTGCCAGCAGTGAATACGGCCGATATAATTCACCCCTCCACTTT.

The rearrangement uses TRBV30 and TRBJ2-1, with TRBD2 matching 10 bases. Germline-derived CDR1 and CDR2 are GTSNPN and SVGIG (reference sequence). The CDR3 is 14 residues long. Germline trimming cut 5 bases from V and 8 bases from J; bases unmatched to any gene: 9. The CDR3 loop is CAWRAGGPLDEQFF. CDR3 bases: TGTGCCTGGCGAGCGGGGGGGCCCCTCGATGAGCAGTTCTTC.

The table lists this clone with a few counts. The chain couples TRBV18 to TRBJ2-7, with 8 bases aligning to TRBD1. V gave up 6 bases and J gave up 6 bases; unmatched junction bases: 10. Germline CDR1 reads KGHSH; CDR2 reads LQKENI. The CDR3 consists of 14 residues. The CDR3, as DNA: TGTGCCAGCTCCCAGTCCCGACAGGGGACCGAGCAGTACTTC. It encodes CASSQSRQGTEQYF.

A single count supports this clone. The chain recombines TRBV2 with TRBJ2-3, with 7 bases that match TRBD1. The CDR3 is 12 residues long. The germline V gene encodes CDR1 SNHLY and CDR2 FYNNEI. CDR3 amino acids: CAAGGFRDTQYF. CDR3 coding DNA: TGTGCAGCAGGGGGTTTTAGAGATACGCAGTATTTT. Drawing the rest from reference TRBV2 and TRBJ2-3, the complete variable domain is EPEVTQTPSHQVTQMGQEVILRCVPISNHLYFYWYRQILGQKVEFLVSFYNNEISEKSEIFDDQFSVERPDGSNFTLKIRSTKLEDSAMYFCAAGGFRDTQYFGPGTRLTVL.

This clone showed up just once. The chain employs TRBV20-1 and TRBJ1-1, with D maybe TRBD1 (5 bases). Trimming stripped 3 bases from V and 12 bases from J, with 14 bases between. The CDR3 contains 11 residues. Germline CDR1 reads DFQATT; CDR2 reads SNEGSKA (reference sequence). The CDR3 DNA is TGCAGTGCTAGCTACGGGGGGGGATCTTTCTTT. It is translated as CSASYGGGSFF.

This clone occurred a few times. The CDR3 here is CAISERTGGVNQPQHF. CDR3 nucleotides: TGTGCCATCAGTGAACGGACAGGGGGCGTTAATCAGCCCCAGCATTTT. The chain employs TRBV10-3 and TRBJ1-5; 11 bases match TRBD1. The CDR3 length is 16 residues. Germline V gene sequence: CDR1 ENHRY, CDR2 SYGVKD. V lost 3 bases, J lost 4 bases, and 5 bases stayed unmatched.

This chain connects TRBV27 to TRBJ2-1; 8 nucleotides line up with TRBD2. The CDR3 consists of 13 residues. From germline, CDR1 is MNHEY and CDR2 SMNVEV (reference sequence). The V and J ends lost 6 bases and 9 bases, in that order; junction bases with no gene match: 7. CDR3 DNA sequence: TGTGCCAGCAGCCCCGGGACTAGAGGTGAGCAGTTCTTC. It codes for CASSPGTRGEQFF.

J is TRBJ1-1 and V is TRBV7-9; the D gene is possibly TRBD1 (6 bases). This CDR3 has 12 amino acids. The germline V gene encodes CDR1 SEHNR and CDR2 FQNEAQ (reference sequence). The V end lost 5 bases, the J end lost 4 bases, and 8 bases lay between the germline ends. The CDR3, as DNA: TGTGCCAGCAGCATCAGGGGCACTGAAGCTTTCTTT. This translates into CASSIRGTEAFF.

The chain employs TRBV5-5 and TRBJ2-3; the D gene is possibly TRBD1 (6 bases). Trimming removed 0 bases from V and 4 bases from J, with 9 bases in between. Germline loops: CDR1 SGHKS, CDR2 YYEKEE (reference sequence). CDR3 length: 14 residues. This CDR3 is CASSLVAGADTQYF. The CDR3 nucleotides are TGTGCCAGCAGCTTGGTGGCAGGGGCAGATACGCAGTATTTT.

This chain joins TRBV2 and TRBJ2-7, with 10 nucleotides matching TRBD2. The junction had 5 bases not matched to a gene; V was cut back by 1 base and J by 5 bases. The CDR3 has 15 amino acids. Germline CDR1 is SNHLY and CDR2 is FYNNEI. The CDR3, as DNA: TGTGCCAGCAGTGAAGAGAGCGGGAGGGCCAACGAGCAGTACTTC. Translating gives CASSEESGRANEQYF.

The rearrangement uses TRBV27 and TRBJ2-7; D may be TRBD1 (5 bases). In germline, CDR1 is MNHEY, CDR2 SMNVEV (reference sequence). The germline V and J ends were trimmed by 3 bases and 0 bases, with 9 bases remaining between them. The CDR3 has 14 amino acids. The CDR3: CASSLAGYSYEQYF. The DNA of the CDR3 is TGTGCCAGCAGTTTGGCAGGGTACTCCTACGAGCAGTACTTC.

The chain employs TRBV11-2 and TRBJ2-1; 8 positions agree with TRBD1. Trimming took 1 base from V and 9 from J; bases not matched to a gene: 11. The germline gives CDR1 SGHAT, CDR2 FQNNGV. The CDR3 covers 16 residues. The CDR3 sequence: CASSLGSKGRGREQFF. CDR3 sequence (DNA): TGTGCCAGCAGCTTAGGAAGTAAGGGCAGGGGGCGTGAGCAGTTCTTC.

This chain connects TRBV7-9 to TRBJ1-2, with 7 bases aligning to TRBD1. V lost 4 bases and J lost 3; bases outside the gene matches: 17. The CDR3 spans 18 residues. Germline V gene lookup returns CDR1 SEHNR and CDR2 FQNEAQ (reference sequence). CDR3 coding DNA: TGTGCCAGCAGCTCAGGTACCCGGATGACAGGGATAGACTATGGCTACACCTTC. This codes for CASSSGTRMTGIDYGYTF.

V gene TRBV6-5 combines with J gene TRBJ2-7; no definite D call. Germline CDR1 MNHEY, CDR2 SVGAGI. Trimming removed 5 bases from V and 3 bases from J, with 5 bases in between. The length of the CDR3 is 11 residues. This chain's CDR3 is CASSERYEQYF. CDR3 coding DNA: TGTGCCAGCAGTGAACGCTACGAGCAGTACTTC.

The chain uses TRBV4-1 and TRBJ2-3; D gene unclear. V lost 3 bases and J 4 bases, leaving 8 bases between the germline ends. Germline CDR1 is MGHRA and CDR2 is YSYEKL. The CDR3 consists of 13 residues. CDR3 in amino acids: CASSHGQADTQYF. The DNA for the CDR3 is TGCGCCAGCAGCCACGGTCAGGCAGATACGCAGTATTTT.

This clone was detected only a few times. The rearrangement uses TRBV7-8 and TRBJ1-3; D uncertain. CDR1 and CDR2 (germline): SGHVS, FQNEAQ. The CDR3 spans 18 residues. V dropped 1 base and J dropped 6 bases, with 22 bases sitting between them. CDR3 amino acids: CASSLGGGRPKNLNTIYF. The CDR3 bases are TGTGCCAGCAGCTTAGGGGGAGGGCGTCCTAAAAACCTAAACACCATATATTTT.

Details on this clone: Compared with germline, one end of the junction differs, possibly owing to a read error. The same CDR3 arises from other DNA sequences in this sample as well. The chain is built from TRBV4-2 and TRBJ1-3, with D unresolved. The CDR3 totals 17 residues. The germline gives CDR1 LGHNA, CDR2 YNFKEQ. CDR3 amino acids: CASSPPPSGNSGNTIYF. The DNA for the CDR3 is TGTGCCAGCAGCCCCCCCCCATCCGGGAATTCTGGAAATACCATATATTTT.

The chain uses TRBV19 and TRBJ2-1; perhaps TRBD1 as D (6 bases). CDR3 length: 14 residues. Between the trimmed V and J ends, which lost 6 bases and 1 base, there was a span of 10 bases. CDR1 and CDR2 (germline): LNHDA, SQIVND (reference sequence). The CDR3 loop is CASSDRHSYNEQFF. In nucleotides, the CDR3 is TGTGCCAGTAGCGACAGGCATTCCTACAATGAGCAGTTCTTC.

The count of this clone is one. The chain carries TRBV2 and TRBJ2-6, with D possibly TRBD1 on 6 matching bases. The CDR3 sequence is 16 residues long. Trimming cost V 4 bases and J 3 bases, with 13 bases left between them. Germline V gene sequence: CDR1 SNHLY, CDR2 FYNNEI. The CDR3 loop reads CASSASQGVGANVLTF. The CDR3 DNA follows: TGTGCCAGCAGTGCGTCACAGGGTGTTGGGGCCAACGTCCTGACTTTC.